The 2 T cell receptor beta chains below come from one sample, sequenced in a study of blood T cells in healthy people across ages. Primed by a sample-barcoded 5' primer and a J-beta primer mix, a second PCR proceeded for 7 to 11 cycles. MiXCR was run by TCRdb on the 5' RACE reads, yielding one entry per CDR3 protein. The sample gives about 1 million distinct CDR3 sequences, more than 35% of which show up once; approximately 19% is in the top ten. The sequencing sample was made of blood. These receptors originate from a woman in her sixties or seventies in good health.

The chain joins TRBV5-1 to TRBJ2-1; tentatively, D is TRBD1 (5 bases). The ends were cut back, 2 bases at V and 5 bases at J, with 11 bases in the middle. The CDR3 has 14 residues. CDR1 is SGHRS, CDR2 YFSETQ, per germline. The CDR3 coding sequence is TGCGCCAGCAGCTTTGTGGGGCTCCACAATGAGCAGTTCTTC. It encodes CASSFVGLHNEQFF.

The rearrangement uses TRBV10-2 and TRBJ2-5; TRBD1 aligns across 11 bases. The DNA end lines up better with TRBJ2-7; the J call may be wrong. This CDR3 region has 16 residues. The V gene's germline CDR1 is WSHSY and CDR2 SAAADI. The CDR3 nucleotides read TGCGCCAGCAGTTGGGAAGGACAGGGGGCTATATACGAGCAGTACTTC. Protein sequence: CASSWEGQGAIYEQYF.